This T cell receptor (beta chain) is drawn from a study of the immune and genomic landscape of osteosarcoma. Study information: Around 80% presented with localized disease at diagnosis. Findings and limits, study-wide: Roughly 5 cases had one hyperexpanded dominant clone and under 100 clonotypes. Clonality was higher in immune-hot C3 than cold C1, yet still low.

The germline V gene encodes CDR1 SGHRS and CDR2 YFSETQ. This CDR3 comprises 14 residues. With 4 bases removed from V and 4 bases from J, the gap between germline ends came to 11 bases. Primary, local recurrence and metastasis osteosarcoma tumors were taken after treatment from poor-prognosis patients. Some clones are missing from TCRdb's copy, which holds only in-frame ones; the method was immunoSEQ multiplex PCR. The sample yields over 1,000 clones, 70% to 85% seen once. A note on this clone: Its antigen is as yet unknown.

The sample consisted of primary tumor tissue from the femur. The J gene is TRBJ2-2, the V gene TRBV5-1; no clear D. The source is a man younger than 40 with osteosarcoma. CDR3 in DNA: TGCGCCAGCAGCGGGCGGCTGACCACCGGGGAGCTGTTTTTT. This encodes CASSGRLTTGELFF. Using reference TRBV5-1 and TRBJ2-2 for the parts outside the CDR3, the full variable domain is KAGVTQTPRYLIKTRGQQVTLSCSPISGHRSVSWYQQTPGQGLQFLFEYFSETQRNKGNFPGRFSGRQFSNSRSEMNVSTLELGDSALYLCASSGRLTTGELFFGEGSRLTVL.